Detailed here is one T cell receptor (beta chain). Time point specified: newly diagnosed GD, antithyroid drugs for less than 3 months. With RNA extracted from PBMCs as input, the TCR library was made. This specimen belongs to a study of regulatory T cells in long-lasting Graves disease. Libraries of TCR beta came from iRepertoire HTBI primers plus Arm-PCR of CDR3 regions. One entry per CDR3 protein results from TCRdb running MiXCR on the multiplex PCR reads. The sample carries about 420,000 distinct CDR3 sequences, around 17% recorded once. The germline V gene encodes CDR1 SGDLS and CDR2 YYNGEE. The CDR3 loop spans 16 amino acids. Trimming removed 0 bases from V and 4 bases from J; junction bases left unmatched: 4. A further study also used this sample, focusing on T cells in Graves' hyperthyroidism and ophthalmopathy.

The rearrangement uses TRBV9 and TRBJ2-2; 9 nucleotides match TRBD2. Sequenced here: peripheral blood mononuclear cells (PBMCs), sampled at new diagnosis, from a patient treated with antithyroid drugs. The sequence was obtained from a woman aged 18 to 35 with Graves disease. The CDR3 reads CASSVGLAGTTGELFF. In DNA form, the CDR3 reads TGTGCCAGCAGCGTAGGGCTAGCGGGAACCACCGGGGAGCTGTTTTTT.